The rows below give T cell receptor beta chains drawn from one sample of a study of T-cell memory formation after mild COVID-19. TCRdb re-called the 5' RACE reads through MiXCR, storing one row per CDR3 protein. The sample records just over 300,000 distinct CDR3 sequences, just under 20% being singletons. The sequenced sample consisted of PBMCs or a T cell subset sorted from them (not recorded which). These receptors were obtained from a man aged 18 to 30 who had mild COVID-19 (a few samples of this study predate the infection). Cell type and time point are not known. CDR3s include the opening cysteine and the closing phenylalanine or tryptophan. The D gene is left open where the match is weak. Only some rows state a clone size, as once, few, many or a class for expanded clones.

D gene: TRBD2
J gene: TRBJ2-2
clone size: NA
CDR3 length: 15
V gene: TRBV5-1
CDR3 protein: CASSIPGLGTGELFF
CDR3 DNA: TGCGCCAGCAGCATACCGGGACTAGGCACCGGGGAGCTGTTTTTT

D gene: NA
J gene: TRBJ2-2
clone size: NA
CDR3 length: 15
V gene: TRBV7-9
CDR3 protein: CASSSRQGGAGELFF
CDR3 DNA: TGTGCCAGCAGCTCCCGACAGGGAGGGGCCGGGGAGCTGTTTTTT

D gene: NA
J gene: TRBJ2-3
clone size: NA
CDR3 length: 13
V gene: TRBV20-1
CDR3 protein: CSARLEFTDTQYF
CDR3 DNA: TGCAGTGCTAGACTAGAATTCACAGATACGCAGTATTTT

D gene: TRBD1
J gene: TRBJ2-5
clone size: NA
CDR3 length: 13
V gene: TRBV20-1
CDR3 protein: CSANDRDQETQYF
CDR3 DNA: TGCAGTGCTAATGACAGGGATCAAGAGACCCAGTACTTC

D gene: NA
J gene: TRBJ2-7
clone size: NA
CDR3 length: 14
V gene: TRBV4-1
CDR3 protein: CASSQGRGPYEQYF
CDR3 DNA: TGCGCCAGCAGCCAAGGGCGGGGGCCCTACGAGCAGTACTTC

D gene: NA
J gene: TRBJ1-2
clone size: few
CDR3 length: 13
V gene: TRBV7-9
CDR3 protein: CASSSTTDGRYTF
CDR3 DNA: TGTGCCAGCAGCTCTACAACGGACGGACGCTACACCTTC

D gene: NA
J gene: TRBJ1-5
clone size: many
CDR3 length: 14
V gene: TRBV7-8
CDR3 protein: CASSLVYSNQPQHF
CDR3 DNA: TGTGCCAGCAGCTTAGTGTATAGCAATCAGCCCCAGCATTTT

D gene: NA
J gene: TRBJ1-2
clone size: NA
CDR3 length: 15
V gene: TRBV30
CDR3 protein: CAWSDRQSSYYGYTF
CDR3 DNA: TGTGCCTGGAGCGACCGACAGAGCTCATATTATGGCTACACCTTC

D gene: NA
J gene: TRBJ1-1
clone size: NA
CDR3 length: 14
V gene: TRBV2
CDR3 protein: CASSEGGLNTEAFF
CDR3 DNA: TGTGCCAGCAGTGAAGGGGGGCTGAACACTGAAGCTTTCTTT

D gene: NA
J gene: TRBJ1-2
clone size: few
CDR3 length: 17
V gene: TRBV4-3
CDR3 protein: CASSQDSTGRTNYGYTF
CDR3 DNA: TGCGCCAGCAGCCAAGACTCAACGGGCCGGACAAACTATGGCTACACCTTC

D gene: TRBD1
J gene: TRBJ1-5
clone size: few
CDR3 length: 13
V gene: TRBV20-1
CDR3 protein: CSVQGQGNQPQHF
CDR3 DNA: TGCAGTGTTCAGGGACAGGGGAATCAGCCCCAGCATTTT

D gene: TRBD1
J gene: TRBJ2-1
clone size: few
CDR3 length: 13
V gene: TRBV7-2
CDR3 protein: CASARTGVSEQFF
CDR3 DNA: TGTGCCAGCGCTAGGACAGGGGTGAGTGAGCAGTTCTTC

D gene: TRBD1
J gene: TRBJ1-2
clone size: NA
CDR3 length: 13
V gene: TRBV12-3/TRBV12-4
CDR3 protein: CASSMTGVNGYTF
CDR3 DNA: TGTGCCAGCAGTATGACAGGGGTTAATGGCTACACCTTC

D gene: NA
J gene: TRBJ2-6
clone size: NA
CDR3 length: 16
V gene: TRBV6-5
CDR3 protein: CASSYSVGAGANVLTF
CDR3 DNA: TGTGCCAGCAGTTACTCCGTGGGGGCTGGGGCCAACGTCCTGACTTTC

D gene: NA
J gene: TRBJ2-3
clone size: NA
CDR3 length: 15
V gene: TRBV27
CDR3 protein: CASSLDILYTDTQYF
CDR3 DNA: TGTGCCAGCAGTCTCGACATTCTTTACACAGATACGCAGTATTTT

D gene: NA
J gene: TRBJ2-3
clone size: few
CDR3 length: 15
V gene: TRBV4-3
CDR3 protein: CASSQARRDEDTQYF
CDR3 DNA: TGCGCCAGCAGCCAAGCCCGCCGGGACGAGGATACGCAGTATTTT

D gene: TRBD1
J gene: TRBJ1-1
clone size: NA
CDR3 length: 13
V gene: TRBV12-3/TRBV12-4
CDR3 protein: CASTPQGLTEAFF
CDR3 DNA: TGTGCCAGCACACCACAGGGGCTCACTGAAGCTTTCTTT

D gene: NA
J gene: TRBJ2-1
clone size: NA
CDR3 length: 14
V gene: TRBV6-1
CDR3 protein: CASRPSVSYNEQFF
CDR3 DNA: TGTGCCAGCAGGCCGTCGGTCTCCTACAATGAGCAGTTCTTC

D gene: NA
J gene: TRBJ2-5
clone size: few
CDR3 length: 15
V gene: TRBV5-1
CDR3 protein: CASSWTATKGETQYF
CDR3 DNA: TGCGCCAGCAGCTGGACCGCGACCAAGGGAGAGACCCAGTACTTC

D gene: NA
J gene: TRBJ1-1
clone size: few
CDR3 length: 13
V gene: TRBV7-6
CDR3 protein: CASSATDNTEAFF
CDR3 DNA: TGTGCCAGCAGCGCTACGGACAACACTGAAGCTTTCTTT

D gene: NA
J gene: TRBJ2-2
clone size: few
CDR3 length: 12
V gene: TRBV3-1
CDR3 protein: CASSQRPGELFF
CDR3 DNA: TGTGCCAGCAGCCAACGTCCCGGGGAGCTGTTTTTT

D gene: NA
J gene: TRBJ2-2
clone size: NA
CDR3 length: 14
V gene: TRBV6-1
CDR3 protein: CASSGEVNTGELFF
CDR3 DNA: TGTGCCAGCAGTGGGGAAGTGAACACCGGGGAGCTGTTTTTT

D gene: TRBD1
J gene: TRBJ2-4
clone size: NA
CDR3 length: 12
V gene: TRBV6-2/TRBV6-3
CDR3 protein: CASSIDRGLRYF
CDR3 DNA: TGTGCCAGCAGTATCGACAGGGGGCTACGGTACTTC

D gene: NA
J gene: TRBJ1-2
clone size: few
CDR3 length: 14
V gene: TRBV6-2/TRBV6-3
CDR3 protein: CASSYAGAALGYTF
CDR3 DNA: TGTGCCAGCAGTTACGCAGGGGCTGCCCTTGGCTACACCTTC

D gene: NA
J gene: TRBJ2-7
clone size: NA
CDR3 length: 15
V gene: TRBV5-1
CDR3 protein: CASSLLGESPYEQYF
CDR3 DNA: TGCGCCAGCAGCTTGTTGGGGGAATCACCCTACGAGCAGTACTTC

D gene: NA
J gene: TRBJ2-3
clone size: few
CDR3 length: 15
V gene: TRBV4-1
CDR3 protein: CASSLVWGLTDTQYF
CDR3 DNA: TGCGCCAGCAGCCTTGTGTGGGGGCTCACAGATACGCAGTATTTT

D gene: NA
J gene: TRBJ2-1
clone size: NA
CDR3 length: 15
V gene: TRBV6-2/TRBV6-3
CDR3 protein: CASSYGGMYYNEQFF
CDR3 DNA: TGTGCCAGCAGTTACGGGGGTATGTACTACAATGAGCAGTTCTTC

D gene: NA
J gene: TRBJ1-1
clone size: NA
CDR3 length: 14
V gene: TRBV4-1
CDR3 protein: CASSFGTGNTEAFF
CDR3 DNA: TGCGCCAGCAGCTTCGGGACGGGGAACACTGAAGCTTTCTTT

D gene: NA
J gene: TRBJ1-1
clone size: few
CDR3 length: 13
V gene: TRBV7-2
CDR3 protein: CASSWKSQGRAFF
CDR3 DNA: TGTGCCAGCAGCTGGAAGAGCCAGGGGCGTGCTTTCTTT

D gene: TRBD1
J gene: TRBJ2-5
clone size: few
CDR3 length: 16
V gene: TRBV7-9
CDR3 protein: CASSLGTGIDQETQYF
CDR3 DNA: TGTGCCAGCAGCTTAGGGACAGGGATCGACCAAGAGACCCAGTACTTC

D gene: TRBD2
J gene: TRBJ2-7
clone size: NA
CDR3 length: 14
V gene: TRBV27
CDR3 protein: CASSLAGGSTEQYF
CDR3 DNA: TGTGCCAGCAGTTTGGCGGGGGGCTCCACCGAGCAGTACTTC

D gene: NA
J gene: TRBJ2-6
clone size: NA
CDR3 length: 13
V gene: TRBV18
CDR3 protein: CASSPGNWNVLTF
CDR3 DNA: TGTGCCAGCTCACCGGGGAACTGGAACGTCCTGACTTTC

D gene: NA
J gene: TRBJ1-1
clone size: few
CDR3 length: 13
V gene: TRBV3-1
CDR3 protein: CASSQNDALEAFF
CDR3 DNA: TGTGCCAGCAGCCAAAATGACGCCCTTGAAGCTTTCTTT

D gene: NA
J gene: TRBJ2-3
clone size: NA
CDR3 length: 11
V gene: TRBV20-1
CDR3 protein: CSARPQDTQYF
CDR3 DNA: TGCAGTGCTAGGCCCCAGGATACGCAGTATTTT

D gene: NA
J gene: TRBJ1-1
clone size: NA
CDR3 length: 12
V gene: TRBV5-1
CDR3 protein: CASSLGQEEAFF
CDR3 DNA: TGCGCCAGCAGCTTGGGGCAAGAAGAAGCTTTCTTT

D gene: NA
J gene: TRBJ2-5
clone size: NA
CDR3 length: 16
V gene: TRBV5-1
CDR3 protein: CASSYPALQGRETQYF
CDR3 DNA: TGCGCCAGCAGCTACCCGGCTCTACAGGGTAGGGAGACCCAGTACTTC

D gene: NA
J gene: TRBJ2-7
clone size: few
CDR3 length: 16
V gene: TRBV5-6
CDR3 protein: CASSLVGSRTSYEQYF
CDR3 DNA: TGTGCCAGCAGCTTGGTTGGGTCTAGAACGTCCTACGAGCAGTACTTC

D gene: NA
J gene: TRBJ2-7
clone size: many
CDR3 length: 13
V gene: TRBV5-1
CDR3 protein: CASSLGQDYEQYF
CDR3 DNA: TGCGCCAGCAGCTTGGGACAGGACTACGAGCAGTACTTC

D gene: TRBD1
J gene: TRBJ1-2
clone size: once
CDR3 length: 16
V gene: TRBV7-9
CDR3 protein: CASSPPTGTGVFGYTF
CDR3 DNA: TGTGCCAGCAGCCCCCCCACTGGGACAGGGGTATTTGGCTACACCTTC

D gene: NA
J gene: TRBJ2-7
clone size: NA
CDR3 length: 15
V gene: TRBV5-1
CDR3 protein: CASSLGLELSYEQYF
CDR3 DNA: TGCGCCAGCAGCTTAGGACTCGAACTCTCCTACGAGCAGTACTTC

D gene: NA
J gene: TRBJ2-1
clone size: NA
CDR3 length: 15
V gene: TRBV20-1
CDR3 protein: CSARDGTRSYNEQFF
CDR3 DNA: TGCAGTGCTAGAGATGGGACTCGATCCTACAATGAGCAGTTCTTC

D gene: TRBD2
J gene: TRBJ2-1
clone size: few
CDR3 length: 14
V gene: TRBV20-1
CDR3 protein: CSALRSGAYNEQFF
CDR3 DNA: TGCAGTGCCCTCCGTAGCGGGGCCTACAATGAGCAGTTCTTC

D gene: TRBD1
J gene: TRBJ1-5
clone size: NA
CDR3 length: 13
V gene: TRBV29-1
CDR3 protein: CSVGSGGSQPQHF
CDR3 DNA: TGCAGCGTTGGTTCAGGGGGCTCTCAGCCCCAGCATTTT

D gene: NA
J gene: TRBJ2-1
clone size: few
CDR3 length: 13
V gene: TRBV6-5
CDR3 protein: CASSYPAGHEQFF
CDR3 DNA: TGTGCCAGCAGTTACCCCGCTGGTCATGAGCAGTTCTTC

D gene: NA
J gene: TRBJ2-5
clone size: NA
CDR3 length: 14
V gene: TRBV5-1
CDR3 protein: CASSLQTVQETQYF
CDR3 DNA: TGCGCCAGCAGCTTACAGACAGTCCAAGAGACCCAGTACTTC

D gene: NA
J gene: TRBJ2-1
clone size: many
CDR3 length: 14
V gene: TRBV20-1
CDR3 protein: CSASRGSRDNEQFF
CDR3 DNA: TGCAGTGCATCTCGGGGGTCTCGGGACAATGAGCAGTTCTTC

D gene: NA
J gene: TRBJ2-5
clone size: few
CDR3 length: 14
V gene: TRBV11-2
CDR3 protein: CASSRRGLQETQYF
CDR3 DNA: TGTGCCAGCAGCCGTCGGGGGCTCCAAGAGACCCAGTACTTC

D gene: NA
J gene: TRBJ2-7
clone size: NA
CDR3 length: 14
V gene: TRBV11-2
CDR3 protein: CASSLATRPYEQYF
CDR3 DNA: TGTGCCAGCAGCTTAGCTACCAGACCCTACGAGCAGTACTTC

D gene: NA
J gene: TRBJ2-1
clone size: few
CDR3 length: 14
V gene: TRBV7-6
CDR3 protein: CASSPQSLANEQFF
CDR3 DNA: TGTGCCAGCAGCCCTCAGAGCCTAGCGAATGAGCAGTTCTTC

D gene: NA
J gene: TRBJ2-1
clone size: NA
CDR3 length: 12
V gene: TRBV15
CDR3 protein: CATSRDNNEQFF
CDR3 DNA: TGTGCCACCAGCAGAGATAACAATGAGCAGTTCTTC

D gene: TRBD2
J gene: TRBJ2-2
clone size: NA
CDR3 length: 19
V gene: TRBV7-2
CDR3 protein: CASSLAGTSGGPNTGELFF
CDR3 DNA: TGTGCCAGCAGCTTAGCGGGGACTAGCGGGGGGCCGAACACCGGGGAGCTGTTTTTT

D gene: TRBD2
J gene: TRBJ2-3
clone size: NA
CDR3 length: 17
V gene: TRBV7-8
CDR3 protein: CASSSGPSGGDTDTQYF
CDR3 DNA: TGTGCCAGCAGCTCTGGGCCTAGCGGGGGAGACACAGATACGCAGTATTTT

D gene: TRBD2
J gene: TRBJ2-1
clone size: few
CDR3 length: 12
V gene: TRBV6-6
CDR3 protein: CASSYGRDEQFF
CDR3 DNA: TGTGCCAGCAGTTACGGGAGGGATGAGCAGTTCTTC

D gene: NA
J gene: TRBJ1-2
clone size: NA
CDR3 length: 14
V gene: TRBV5-1
CDR3 protein: CASSLSTSNYGYTF
CDR3 DNA: TGCGCCAGCAGCCTCAGCACTTCCAACTATGGCTACACCTTC

D gene: NA
J gene: TRBJ2-7
clone size: NA
CDR3 length: 13
V gene: TRBV29-1
CDR3 protein: CSVGVGPSGEQYF
CDR3 DNA: TGCAGCGTTGGGGTGGGGCCTTCGGGCGAGCAGTACTTC